This TCR beta chain originates from a study of chemoradiotherapy in HPV16-positive cancers. Using immunoSEQ multiplex PCR, the repertoire was profiled, and TCRdb retains in-frame clones only, with some absent. Among about 32,000 clones listed, approximately 89% were seen once. CDR1 MNHNS and CDR2 SASEGT come from the germline V gene. CDR3 length: 14 residues. With 6 bases removed from V and 1 base from J, the gap between germline ends came to 12 bases. In regard to this clone: The antigen is not known.

Findings and limits, study-wide: Non-HPV-specific T cells did not expand in tumors during treatment, whereas candidate HPV-specific clones and E7-related motifs did. HPV-responsive T-cell expansion during chemoradiotherapy was linked to improved recurrence-free survival in HPV16-positive patients.

The material sequenced was blood, taken from a patient who underwent chemoradiotherapy. The chain links TRBV6-1 to TRBJ1-1; D is uncertain. The TCR was taken from a human donor with HPV-associated anogenital cancer. CDR3 residues: CASRREAGNTEAFF. DNA of the CDR3: TGTGCCAGCAGGCGAGAGGCGGGGAACACTGAAGCTTTCTTT.